The sequence of this T cell receptor (beta chain) was determined in a study of graft-versus-host responses after intestinal transplantation. Background on the study: The whole recipient group had anti-thymocyte globulin induction followed by tacrolimus and steroids for roughly 3 years. Study-wide results and caveats: Circulating GvH clone levels at their peak were associated with HvG declines (early post-transplant).

The table came from immunoSEQ multiplex PCR; TCRdb's copy has only in-frame clones and leaves some out. The repertoire includes roughly 120,000 clones, approximately 95% of them detected once, and 2.5% to 3.5% sits in the top ten. After removal of 4 bases from V and 2 bases from J, the junction contained 15 bases not matched to a gene. From germline, CDR1 is SGHNT and CDR2 YYREEE (reference sequence). The CDR3 covers 17 residues. Turning to this clone: Its antigen is undetermined.

Sequencing was performed on unstimulated CD8+ T cells sorted from spleen or lymph node cells, taken before intestinal transplant. The TCR comes from a human donor who received an intestinal transplant. This chain connects TRBV5-4 to TRBJ2-7, with 7 bases identical to TRBD2. CDR3 region: CASSEFPAPSGTYEQYF. CDR3 sequence (DNA): TGTGCCAGCAGCGAATTTCCCGCCCCTAGCGGCACCTACGAGCAGTACTTC.